A selection of T cell receptor beta chains follows, all from one sample in a study of PD-1 blockade in classical Hodgkin lymphoma. The table came from immunoSEQ multiplex PCR; TCRdb's copy has only in-frame clones and leaves some out. The sample carries roughly 70,000 clones, 65% to 75% recorded once. Sequencing was performed on peripheral blood mononuclear cells (PBMCs), taken before the second cycle of nivolumab. Receptors were obtained from a human donor with classical Hodgkin lymphoma. CDR3s include the opening cysteine and the closing phenylalanine or tryptophan. Each record gives: clone size, D gene, J gene, V gene, CDR3 protein, CDR3 DNA. The D gene is left open where the match is weak. Clone size appears in some rows only: once, few, many, or a class for an expanded clone.

.,TRBD1,TRBJ2-7,TRBV6-1,CASIGGSYEQYF,TGTGCCAGCATAGGGGGCAGTTACGAGCAGTACTTC
.,.,TRBJ1-4,TRBV7-9,CASTRGATNEKLFF,TGTGCCAGCACCCGAGGTGCCACTAATGAAAAACTATTTTTT
many,TRBD2,TRBJ2-7,TRBV5-1,CASSFLAGGNEQYF,TGCGCCAGCAGCTTCTTAGCGGGAGGGAACGAGCAGTACTTC
.,.,TRBJ1-5,TRBV2,CVSRVGGTNQPQHF,TGTGTCAGCAGGGTTGGGGGTACCAATCAGCCCCAGCATTTT
.,.,TRBJ1-1,TRBV10-1,CASSEGRPPRASEAFF,TGCGCCAGCAGTGAAGGGCGGCCACCAAGAGCCTCTGAAGCTTTCTTT
.,.,TRBJ1-2,TRBV19,CASSSGSELPYGYTF,TGTGCCAGTAGTTCCGGTTCGGAGCTTCCATATGGCTACACCTTC
.,.,TRBJ2-7,TRBV5-1,CASSDRASYEQYF,TGCGCCAGCAGTGATAGGGCCAGCTACGAGCAGTACTTC
.,TRBD1,TRBJ2-7,TRBV19,CASSDRGYEQYF,TGTGCCAGTAGTGACAGGGGTTACGAGCAGTACTTC
.,TRBD1,TRBJ1-2,TRBV19,CASSPGTGFIHGYTF,TGTGCCAGTAGCCCAGGGACAGGGTTTATTCATGGCTACACCTTC
.,.,TRBJ1-3,TRBV9,CASSVAPTGSGNTIYF,TGTGCCAGCAGCGTAGCGCCCACAGGCTCTGGAAACACCATATATTTT
few,.,TRBJ2-7,TRBV30,CAWSVTPGYEQYF,TGTGCCTGGAGTGTTACGCCCGGATACGAGCAGTACTTC
.,.,TRBJ2-3,TRBV5-6,CASSLVMASTDTQYF,TGTGCCAGCAGCTTGGTCATGGCTAGCACAGATACGCAGTATTTT
medium-sized,.,TRBJ1-1,TRBV2,CASISNTEAFF,TGTGCCAGCATCTCCAACACTGAAGCTTTCTTT
many,TRBD1,TRBJ2-2,TRBV6-5,CASSYYRGRTGELFF,TGTGCCAGCAGTTACTACAGGGGGCGGACCGGGGAGCTGTTTTTT
few,TRBD1,TRBJ2-3,TRBV2,CASKRTGGIGTDTQYF,TGTGCCAGCAAAAGGACAGGGGGTATTGGCACAGATACGCAGTATTTT
.,.,TRBJ2-4,TRBV11-2,CASSLSSGAKNIQYF,TGTGCCAGCAGCCTTTCTTCAGGGGCCAAAAACATTCAGTACTTC
once,TRBD1,TRBJ2-7,TRBV11-3,CASSSGTGDEQYF,TGTGCCAGCAGCTCCGGGACAGGGGACGAGCAGTACTTC
few,.,TRBJ2-7,TRBV28,CASSPTLGWNYEQYF,TGTGCCAGCAGCCCGACGTTGGGGTGGAACTACGAGCAGTACTTC
.,TRBD1,TRBJ2-7,TRBV6-5,CASSSSGTGSYEQYF,TGTGCCAGCAGCAGCTCCGGGACAGGGTCCTACGAGCAGTACTTC
.,.,TRBJ1-1,TRBV7-9,CASSLDLGRAFF,TGTGCCAGCAGCTTAGATCTGGGTCGGGCTTTCTTT